The TCR beta chain under discussion was sequenced for a study of CD8 T cells in Susac syndrome (dated by TCRdb to about 2019). For context, the study as a whole: Repertoire sequencing was used to test whether CD8+ T cell activation and differentiation in Susac syndrome was antigen driven.

RNA was extracted using the RNeasy kit, and about 0.5 to 1 ug of the RNA was reverse transcribed with random hexamers. TCR beta CDR3 regions were amplified with the immunoSEQ multiplex PCR assay covering 54 Vbeta and 13 Jbeta segments. PCR amplification bias was corrected by using a synthetic template baseline for primer optimization and computational correction. On the authors' methods: Reads were annotated to V, D and J genes per IMGT and analyzed with immunoSEQ Analyzer, keeping only productive sequences. Clonality was computed as one minus Shannon entropy normalized by log2 of the number of productive unique sequences. For each patient and control, public and private clones were evaluated among the 100 most prevalent clones. Clones were defined as Susac-specific if absent from the healthy and MS cohorts, from approximately 1,100 published viral clones and from other ImmuneACCESS disease sequences. TCRdb reprocessed the public reads (quality trimming at Q25 with fastp, clone calling with MiXCR) and kept in-frame beta chains. Each record represents a unique CDR3 protein, reported with the most common genes and DNA among its rows. The authors' filters were not applied to this entry. In all, the sample holds roughly 120,000 distinct CDR3 sequences, and around 94% of those were seen once. The ten largest clones take up around 0.078% of the sample.

As regards this clonotype: This receptor's antigen is unknown. Per-nucleotide qualities are absent, and no much larger clonotype sits a single base away.

The investigation overall reported the following: The number of individuals in the TCR sequencing and HLA analysis was recognized as being relatively small.

For CDR1 and CDR2, the germline V gene lists LGHNA and YSLEER. Measured from the cysteine to the phenylalanine, the CDR3 is 19 residues long. Only the CDR3 portion is preserved as DNA: 57 bases, with reading frame beginning at the first base. The germline ends are 19 bases apart after V is trimmed by 4 bases and J by 0 bases. Peripheral blood CD8+ and CD4+ T cells from healthy donors, Susac syndrome patients and multiple sclerosis patients were profiled by high-throughput TCR beta sequencing. The healthy donors served as controls matched for age and sex. CD8+ TEMRA cells were enriched by FACS, while bulk CD8+ and CD4+ T cells were purified by magnetic negative isolation. Blood was collected in EDTA tubes and processed within 24 hours, with PBMCs isolated through density gradient centrifugation. PBMCs intended for TCR sequencing were cryopreserved in liquid nitrogen and thawed later in a water bath at 37 degrees C. Purity of sorted or isolated CD4+, CD8+ and CD8+ TEMRA cells was at least 90%.

This sequence uses TRBV4-3 and TRBJ2-6; the D segment could be TRBD2, given 6 matching bases. Sequenced material: CD4+ T cells from PBMCs. The TCR sequence derives from a human donor in good health. The CDR3 reads as follows: CASSLTIWEAYSGANVLTF. The DNA sequence follows: TGCGCCAGCAGCCTCACGATATGGGAGGCCTACTCTGGGGCCAACGTCCTGACTTTC.